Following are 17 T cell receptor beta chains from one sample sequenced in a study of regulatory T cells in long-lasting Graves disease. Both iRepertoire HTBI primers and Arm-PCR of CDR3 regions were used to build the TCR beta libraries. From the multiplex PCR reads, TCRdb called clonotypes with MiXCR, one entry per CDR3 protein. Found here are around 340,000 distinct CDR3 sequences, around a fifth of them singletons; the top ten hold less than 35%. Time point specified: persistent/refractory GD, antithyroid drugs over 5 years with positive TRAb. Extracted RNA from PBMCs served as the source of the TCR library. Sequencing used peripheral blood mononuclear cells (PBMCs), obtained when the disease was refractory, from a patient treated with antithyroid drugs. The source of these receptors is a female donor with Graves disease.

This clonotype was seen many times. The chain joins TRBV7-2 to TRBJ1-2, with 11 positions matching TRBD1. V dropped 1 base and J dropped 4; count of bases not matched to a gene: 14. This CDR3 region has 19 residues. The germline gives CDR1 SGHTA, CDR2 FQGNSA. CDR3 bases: TGTGCCAGCAGCTTAGTTGGCCGCTGGACAGGGGGCGTACTCTATGGCTACACCTTC. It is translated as CASSLVGRWTGGVLYGYTF. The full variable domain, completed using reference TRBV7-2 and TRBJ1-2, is GAGVSQSPSNKVTEKGKDVELRCDPISGHTALYWYRQSLGQGLEFLIYFQGNSAPDKSGLPSDRFSAERTGGSVSTLTIQRTQQEDSAVYLCASSLVGRWTGGVLYGYTFGSGTRLTVV.

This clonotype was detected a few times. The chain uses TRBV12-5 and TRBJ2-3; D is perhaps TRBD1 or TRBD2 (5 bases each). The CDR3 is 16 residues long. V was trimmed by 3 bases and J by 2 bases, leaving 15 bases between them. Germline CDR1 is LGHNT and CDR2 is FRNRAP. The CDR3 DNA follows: TGTGCTAGTGGTTTTATTTCCGGGGCAATCACAGATACGCAGTATTTT. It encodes CASGFISGAITDTQYF.

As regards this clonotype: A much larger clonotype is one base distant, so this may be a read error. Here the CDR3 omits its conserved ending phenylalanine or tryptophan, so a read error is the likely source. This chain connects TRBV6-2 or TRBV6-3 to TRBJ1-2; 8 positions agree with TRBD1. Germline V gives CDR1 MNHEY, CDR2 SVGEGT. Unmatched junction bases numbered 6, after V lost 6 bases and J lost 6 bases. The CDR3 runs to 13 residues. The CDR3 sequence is CASSPGGGDGYTL. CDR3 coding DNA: TGTGCCAGCAGCCCAGGGGGCGGTGATGGCTACACCCTC.

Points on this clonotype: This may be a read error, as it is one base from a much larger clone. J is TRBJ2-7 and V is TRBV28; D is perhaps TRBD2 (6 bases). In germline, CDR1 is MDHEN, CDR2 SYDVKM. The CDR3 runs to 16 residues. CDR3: CVSSLPLGTWPYEQYF. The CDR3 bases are TGTGTCAGCAGTTTGCCGCTCGGGACTTGGCCCTACGAGCAGTACTTC.

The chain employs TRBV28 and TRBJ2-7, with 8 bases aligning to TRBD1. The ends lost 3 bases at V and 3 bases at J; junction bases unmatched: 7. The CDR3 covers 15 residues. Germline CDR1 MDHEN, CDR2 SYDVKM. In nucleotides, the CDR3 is TGTGCCAGCAGTTTCGTCAGGACAGGGTTCTACGAGCAGTACTTC. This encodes CASSFVRTGFYEQYF. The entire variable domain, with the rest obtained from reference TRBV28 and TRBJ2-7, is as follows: DVKVTQSSRYLVKRTGEKVFLECVQDMDHENMFWYRQDPGLGLRLIYFSYDVKMKEKGDIPEGYSVSREKKERFSLILESASTNQTSMYLCASSFVRTGFYEQYFGPGTRLTVT.

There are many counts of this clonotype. This CDR3 is CASSLEGWEYEQYF. CDR3 bases: TGTGCCAGCAGTTTGGAGGGCTGGGAATACGAGCAGTACTTC. J is TRBJ2-7 and V is TRBV28, with D perhaps TRBD2 (6 bases). The V end was cut by 3 bases, the J end by 4 bases, with 13 bases between. Germline V gene data show CDR1 as MDHEN and CDR2 as SYDVKM. The CDR3 spans 14 residues.

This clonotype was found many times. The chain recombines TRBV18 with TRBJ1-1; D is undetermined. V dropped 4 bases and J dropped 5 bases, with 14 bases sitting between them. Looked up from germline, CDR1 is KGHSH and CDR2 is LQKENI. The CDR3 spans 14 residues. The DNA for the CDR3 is TGTGCCAGCTCACTTGACATCAGTAAAACTGAAGCTTTCTTT. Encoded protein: CASSLDISKTEAFF.

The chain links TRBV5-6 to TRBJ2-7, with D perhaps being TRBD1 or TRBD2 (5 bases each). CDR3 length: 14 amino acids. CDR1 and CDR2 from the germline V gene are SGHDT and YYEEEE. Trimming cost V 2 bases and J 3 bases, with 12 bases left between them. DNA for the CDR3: TGTGCCAGCAGCTTTAATGAGGGGAACTACGAGCAGTACTTC. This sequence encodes CASSFNEGNYEQYF.

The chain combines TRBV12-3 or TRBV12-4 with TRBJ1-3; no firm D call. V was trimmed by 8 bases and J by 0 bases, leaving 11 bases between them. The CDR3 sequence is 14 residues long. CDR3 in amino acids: CASQAHSSGNTIYF. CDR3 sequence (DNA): TGTGCCAGCCAAGCGCATTCCTCTGGAAACACCATATATTTT.

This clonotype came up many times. CDR3 amino acids: CASSLDMNTEAFF. CDR3 nucleotide sequence: TGTGCCAGCAGCTTAGACATGAACACTGAAGCTTTCTTT. The genes are TRBV7-9 and TRBJ1-1; D call uncertain. V lost 1 base and J lost 0, with 3 bases in between. This CDR3 has 13 amino acids. Germline V gene data show CDR1 as SEHNR and CDR2 as FQNEAQ (reference sequence).

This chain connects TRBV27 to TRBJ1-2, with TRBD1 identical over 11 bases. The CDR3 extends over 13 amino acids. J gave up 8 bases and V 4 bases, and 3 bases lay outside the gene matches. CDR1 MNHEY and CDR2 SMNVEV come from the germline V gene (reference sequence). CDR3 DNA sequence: TGTGCCAGCAGTTGGACAGGGGGCGAGGGCTACACCTTC. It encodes CASSWTGGEGYTF.

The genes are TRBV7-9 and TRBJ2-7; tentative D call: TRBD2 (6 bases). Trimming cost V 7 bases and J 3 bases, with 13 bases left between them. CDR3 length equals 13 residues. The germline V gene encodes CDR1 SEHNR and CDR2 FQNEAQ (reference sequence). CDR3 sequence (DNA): TGTGCCAGCACTCACCCGGGGGACTACGAGCAGTACTTC. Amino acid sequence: CASTHPGDYEQYF.

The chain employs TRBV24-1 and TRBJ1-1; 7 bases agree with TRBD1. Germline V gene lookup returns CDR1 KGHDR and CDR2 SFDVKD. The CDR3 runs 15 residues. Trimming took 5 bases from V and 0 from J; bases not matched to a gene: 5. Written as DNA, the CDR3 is TGTGCCACCAGTGGCCCGGGACAGTTGAACACTGAAGCTTTCTTT. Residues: CATSGPGQLNTEAFF.

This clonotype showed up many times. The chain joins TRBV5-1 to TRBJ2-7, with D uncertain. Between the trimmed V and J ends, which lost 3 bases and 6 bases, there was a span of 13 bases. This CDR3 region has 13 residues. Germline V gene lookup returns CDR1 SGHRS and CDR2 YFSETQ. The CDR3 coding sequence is TGCGCCAGCAGCTGGCTAGAGACGGGCGAGCAGTACTTC. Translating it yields CASSWLETGEQYF.

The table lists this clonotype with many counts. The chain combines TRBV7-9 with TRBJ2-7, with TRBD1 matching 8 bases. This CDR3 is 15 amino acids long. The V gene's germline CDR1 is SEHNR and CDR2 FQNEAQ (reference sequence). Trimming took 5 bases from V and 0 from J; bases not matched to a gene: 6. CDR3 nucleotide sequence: TGTGCCAGCAGCAACCGGGACAGGCCCTCCTACGAGCAGTACTTC. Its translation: CASSNRDRPSYEQYF.

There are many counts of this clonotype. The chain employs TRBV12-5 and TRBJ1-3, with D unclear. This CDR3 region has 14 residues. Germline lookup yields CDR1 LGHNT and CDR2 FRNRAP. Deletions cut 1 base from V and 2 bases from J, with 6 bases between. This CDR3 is CASGLAGTGNTIYF. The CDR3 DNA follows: TGTGCTAGTGGTTTGGCGGGAACTGGAAACACCATATATTTT.

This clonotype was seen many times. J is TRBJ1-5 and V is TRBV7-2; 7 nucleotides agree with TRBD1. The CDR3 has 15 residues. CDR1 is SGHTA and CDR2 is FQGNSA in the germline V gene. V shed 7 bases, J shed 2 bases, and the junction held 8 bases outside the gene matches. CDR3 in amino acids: CASTPGGRGNQPQHF. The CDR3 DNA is TGTGCCAGCACCCCAGGGGGGCGGGGCAATCAGCCCCAGCATTTT.